These 14 T cell receptor beta chains share one sample of origin, sequenced in a study of T cells in Graves' hyperthyroidism and ophthalmopathy. The TCR beta CDR3 regions underwent amplification using RNA transcripts as the source. Using the HTBI primer set, a first-round RT-PCR was run on the TCR CDR3. Each CDR3 protein is one row after TCRdb ran MiXCR on the multiplex PCR reads. This table has a few hundred thousand distinct CDR3 sequences, 15% to 20% appearing once. Input material: blood. The receptor source for this set is a woman in her late teens or twenties with Graves' ophthalmopathy.

This clonotype has at least ten counts. The chain uses TRBV3-1 and TRBJ1-2; no clear D. This CDR3 comprises 13 residues. Per the germline V gene, CDR1 is LGHDT and CDR2 is YNNKEL (reference sequence). The V gene lost 6 bases and the J gene lost 9 bases, with 17 bases spanning the gap. The CDR3 region has the DNA TGTGCCAGCAGTGGTCCGGCCCACCTGAGCTACACCTTC. Its translation: CASSGPAHLSYTF. Looking up the rest from reference TRBV3-1 and TRBJ1-2 gives the full variable domain: DTAVSQTPKYLVTQMGNDKSIKCEQNLGHDTMYWYKQDSKKFLKIMFSYNNKELIINETVPNRFSPKSPDKAHLNLHINSLELGDSAVYFCASSGPAHLSYTFGSGTRLTVV.

This clonotype was observed many times. The genes are TRBV6-1 and TRBJ2-1; 8 bases match TRBD2. Per germline, CDR1 MNHNS and CDR2 SASEGT. The V and J ends lost 6 bases and 0 bases, in that order; junction bases with no gene match: 13. The CDR3 totals 18 residues. The CDR3 region has the DNA TGTGCCAGCAGCGGGGAAGGGCTAGCGGGTTACTCCTACAATGAGCAGTTCTTC. Translation gives CASSGEGLAGYSYNEQFF.

At least ten counts were recorded for this clonotype. This sequence joins TRBV5-4 and TRBJ2-1; D ambiguous. This CDR3 has 12 residues. The germline gives CDR1 SGHNT, CDR2 YYREEE (reference sequence). With 4 bases removed from V and 4 bases from J, the gap between germline ends came to 6 bases. CDR3 sequence: CASSPRYNEQFF. Here the CDR3 DNA reads TGTGCCAGCAGCCCGAGGTACAATGAGCAGTTCTTC.

This clonotype came up many times. The chain is built from TRBV12-3 or TRBV12-4 and TRBJ1-4, with D possibly matching TRBD1 (6 bases). The CDR3 has 15 amino acids. The V gene lost 5 bases and the J gene lost 0 bases, with 10 bases spanning the gap. The CDR3 sequence: CASSRGQSTNEKLFF. CDR3 DNA sequence: TGTGCCAGCAGTCGTGGACAGTCAACTAATGAAAAACTGTTTTTT.

This clonotype was counted many times. The genes are TRBV7-9 and TRBJ2-1; tentatively, D is TRBD2 (6 bases). Germline assignment: CDR1 SEHNR and CDR2 FQNEAQ (reference sequence). Trimming took off 1 base at V and 0 bases at J, with 10 bases between the two ends. There are 16 residues in the CDR3. The DNA for the CDR3 is TGTGCCAGCAGCTTAGAAGCTAGCGACTCCTACAATGAGCAGTTCTTC. Residues: CASSLEASDSYNEQFF.

This clonotype was observed a handful of times. The V gene is TRBV18, the J gene TRBJ2-7; 10 bases are shared with TRBD2. Losses at the gene ends were 0 bases for V and 7 bases for J; bases not matched to a gene: 12. The CDR3 spans 17 residues. Germline loops: CDR1 KGHSH, CDR2 LQKENI. CDR3 bases: TGTGCCAGCTCACCACCTTTCCGACTAGCGGGCTTTGGGGAGCAGTACTTC. It is translated as CASSPPFRLAGFGEQYF.

The chain joins TRBV12-3 or TRBV12-4 to TRBJ1-6, with a weak D call TRBD1 (5 bases). This CDR3 is 15 amino acids long. The V end was cut by 3 bases, the J end by 6 bases, with 12 bases between. The CDR3 spells CASSFRGGSNSPLHF. The CDR3 region has the DNA TGTGCCAGCAGTTTTCGGGGGGGAAGTAATTCACCCCTCCACTTT.

This clonotype was seen at least ten times. The chain joins TRBV13 to TRBJ1-6; weak D call: TRBD1 (5 bases). The germline V and J ends were trimmed by 5 bases and 7 bases, with 9 bases remaining between them. Germline values: CDR1 PRHDT, CDR2 FYEKMQ (reference sequence). The CDR3 extends over 13 amino acids. The chain's CDR3 is CASSGGGNSPLHF. CDR3 DNA: TGTGCCAGCAGCGGGGGAGGGAATTCACCCCTCCACTTT.

This chain connects TRBV20-1 to TRBJ2-5; D call uncertain. Deletions cut 0 bases from V and 1 base from J, with 9 bases between. This CDR3 has 14 amino acids. CDR1 is DFQATT, CDR2 SNEGSKA, per germline (reference sequence). CDR3 nucleotide sequence: TGCAGTGCTAGAGAGGAAAGGGCCCAAGAGACCCAGTACTTC. It codes for CSAREERAQETQYF.

The gene calls are TRBV19 and TRBJ2-5; D is undetermined. There are 17 residues in the CDR3. V was shortened by 3 bases and J by 4 bases, with 21 bases between the two germline ends. CDR1 and CDR2 from the germline V gene are LNHDA and SQIVND (reference sequence). CDR3 residues: CASSMSAAPEVPETQYF. CDR3 nucleotide sequence: TGTGCCAGTAGTATGTCGGCAGCGCCTGAGGTCCCAGAGACCCAGTACTTC. Full variable domain (missing parts from reference TRBV19 and TRBJ2-5): DGGITQSPKYLFRKEGQNVTLSCEQNLNHDAMYWYRQDPGQGLRLIYYSQIVNDFQKGDIAEGYSVSREKKESFPLTVTSAQKNPTAFYLCASSMSAAPEVPETQYFGPGTRLLVL.

The V and J genes are TRBV6-1 and TRBJ1-5; no firm D call. This CDR3 is 14 amino acids long. The germline gives CDR1 MNHNS, CDR2 SASEGT. Trimming took off 6 bases at V and 6 bases at J, with 15 bases between the two ends. CDR3 DNA: TGTGCCAGCAGCGACCCCGGGAGGTCTCAGCCCCAGCATTTT. It is translated as CASSDPGRSQPQHF.

This clonotype came up a few times. DNA for the CDR3: TGTGCCACCGCAGGGGTGGCCAATCAGCCCCAGCATTTT. The encoded protein is CATAGVANQPQHF. The chain joins TRBV10-3 to TRBJ1-5, with D tentatively TRBD1 (6 bases). Trimming pared 10 bases from V and 3 bases from J, leaving 13 bases between. There are 13 residues in the CDR3. In germline, CDR1 is ENHRY, CDR2 SYGVKD.

The chain combines TRBV27 with TRBJ1-2; D is ambiguous. Germline V gene lookup returns CDR1 MNHEY and CDR2 SMNVEV (reference sequence). This CDR3 is 13 amino acids long. Trimming removed 6 bases at V and 4 bases at J, with 12 bases between. The CDR3 is CASSSFVGYGYTF. CDR3 in DNA: TGTGCCAGCAGCTCTTTCGTCGGCTATGGCTACACCTTC.

At least ten counts were recorded for this clonotype. This sequence joins TRBV7-9 and TRBJ2-7; the match to TRBD1 covers 9 bases. This CDR3 region has 13 residues. The germline V gene encodes CDR1 SEHNR and CDR2 FQNEAQ (reference sequence). Trimming at V came to 6 bases and at J to 2 bases, leaving 2 bases not matched to a gene. The CDR3 loop is CASSGQGTYEQYF. CDR3 bases: TGTGCCAGCAGTGGACAGGGGACCTACGAGCAGTACTTC.